This entry concerns a single T cell receptor beta chain. There is no known antigen for this receptor. Per-base qualities were not stored, and no clone one base away is much larger. The collaborating institutions used their own protocols to collect whole blood in K2EDTA tubes. Collaborator samples were shipped for TCRbeta analysis as frozen whole blood, isolated PBMCs, or DNA extracted from either sample type. The data were taken from a study of blood T cell repertoires in COVID-19 (TCRdb year 2020). Background for the entire study: Collaborator samples came from the United States, Italy and Spain and covered acute and convalescent phases of COVID-19. The material from the prospective study consisted of cDNA or gDNA derived from T cells, B-cell-depleted T cells, or PBMCs. Deeply sampled blood TCRbeta repertoires from subjects exposed to, actively infected with, or recovered from COVID-19 were included in the dataset. The repertoires were released in a freely available public database meant as a resource for research on the immune response to SARS-CoV-2. The samples were drawn from two sources: the first 160 participants of the ongoing ImmuneRACE study, and 1,000 to 1,500 subjects contributed by 6 global collaborators. Nearly every sample came with metadata listing a de-identified subject ID, COVID-19 status, age in years and sex. Where HLA class I and class II types were available, the types were taken from metadata supplied by the sample provider, not from assay-based typing.

The germline ends are 10 bases apart after V is trimmed by 4 bases and J by 4 bases. Including the terminal cysteine and phenylalanine, the CDR3 comprises 13 residues. Just CDR3 DNA is preserved here, 39 bases in frame from base 1. CDR1 and CDR2 (SGHDN, FVKESK) derive from the germline V gene. Findings and caveats that apply to the study as a whole: Clinical and demographic metadata were provided uncurated, with the amount varying by source and participant.

TCRbeta CDR3 regions were amplified from genomic DNA by means of the immunoSEQ Assay, a bias-controlled multiplex PCR. As for the authors' bioinformatics: Nucleated cell counts per sample were estimated from amplification of reference gene primers within the assay. Sequence reads were collapsed and filtered to measure the absolute abundance of every unique TCRbeta CDR3 rearrangement. Productive Simpson clonality was computed per sample as the square root of Simpson's diversity index over productive rearrangements. TCRdb mirrors the immuneACCESS table, restricted to in-frame sequences. Some clones are absent from its copies; in checked studies, under half trace to an unresolved V gene, and the reason for the others is unknown. V and J calls plus clone size are reproduced from that table; the DNA served to infer D and trimming. The sample yields 60,000 or so clones; around 84% were counted once. The top ten clonotypes cover approximately 13% of the sample.

The TCR originated in a woman over 75 with acute or convalescent COVID-19. The sample comprised peripheral blood. Recombination linked TRBV14 to TRBJ1-1; TRBD1 is a weak D gene call, 5 bases matching. The CDR3 region has the sequence CASSLDRGTEAFF. The DNA sequence follows: TGTGCCAGCAGCCTAGATAGGGGCACTGAAGCTTTCTTT.